The sequence of this TCR beta chain was determined in a study of beta chain features in type 1 diabetes. Study details: Healthy donors and patients showed comparable age, gender and cell yields. Study-wide points: A potential PCR bias toward shorter templates would be equal in patient and control samples. In the patient group, naive, central memory and Treg TCRB repertoires seemed more alike than in the healthy donor group. TCRB CDR3s were moderately but significantly shorter in Type 1 diabetes patients in all four CD4+ subsets. Among type 1 diabetes patients, VDJ junctions had fewer insertions and more deletions.

This CDR3 has 13 residues. The V and J ends lost 5 bases and 6 bases, in that order; junction bases with no gene match: 2. CDR1 and CDR2 (germline): SGHVS, FQNEAQ. Of the isolated RNA, all was reverse transcribed, and so the sequenced material was expressed TCRB transcripts. Sequencing was performed with immunoSEQ multiplex PCR; in TCRdb, only in-frame clones are kept and a portion is missing. In the table there are 400,000 or so clones, roughly 13% of which are singletons. This clone was picked up a small number of times. Its target is unknown. The material sequenced was naive CD4+ T cells from blood. This sequence joins TRBV7-8 and TRBJ1-5, with 9 positions matching TRBD1. This TCR derives from a woman aged 18-29 years with type 1 diabetes. As DNA, the CDR3 is TGTGCCAGCAGCCCGGACAGGGGTCAGCCCCAGCATTTT. Translating gives CASSPDRGQPQHF. Looking up the rest from reference TRBV7-8 and TRBJ1-5 gives the full variable domain: GAGVSQSPRYKVAKRGQDVALRCDPISGHVSLFWYQQALGQGPEFLTYFQNEAQLDKSGLPSDRFFAERPEGSVSTLKIQRTQQEDSAVYLCASSPDRGQPQHFGDGTRLSIL.